These T cell receptor beta chains were read from a single sample in a study of T-cell reconstitution after alpha-beta-depleted transplantation in children. Using its own MiXCR run on the PCR reads, TCRdb lists one record per CDR3 protein. The sample shows roughly 420,000 distinct CDR3 sequences, around 16% of them seen only once. The specimen comprised PBMCs, mostly from graft donor cells, sampled 360 days after TCRalphabeta/CD19-depleted stem cell transplant. The receptors stem from a boy under three years old who had a stem cell transplant for Wiskott-Aldrich syndrome, so the T cells may come from the graft donor. The conserved cysteine and the conserved F or W are not part of the CDR3 here.

j_gene | v_gene | CDR3aa
TRBJ1-5 | TRBV4-1 | ASSQLNGQVFQPQH
TRBJ2-7 | TRBV28 | ASSKPGPSSYEQY
TRBJ2-1 | TRBV28 | ASSPSSWGLAGTRAYNEQF
TRBJ2-1 | TRBV2 | ASFSTGEGYNEQF
TRBJ2-2 | TRBV7-2 | ASSPRLAGDTGELF
TRBJ2-7 | TRBV5-1 | ASSFAAGTGLPEQY
TRBJ2-5 | TRBV4-3 | ASSQDPAQWGTQY
TRBJ2-5 | TRBV5-1 | ASSCLILDGKETQY
TRBJ2-5 | TRBV20-1 | SARDFYIQETQY
TRBJ2-5 | TRBV11-1 | ASREGEYQETQY
TRBJ1-6 | TRBV5-1 | ASSLGTAHSYNSPLH
TRBJ2-1 | TRBV11-3 | ASSPQGRFGNEQF
TRBJ2-2 | TRBV5-1 | ASRQKNTGELF
TRBJ2-1 | TRBV7-6 | ASSLVGQGLVNEQF
TRBJ1-2 | TRBV7-8 | ASSRHYREVGYT
TRBJ2-6 | TRBV2 | ASRPGMTNVLT
TRBJ2-5 | TRBV5-1 | ASGSRGETQY
TRBJ2-1 | TRBV11-3 | ATRGLSDEQF
TRBJ2-1 | TRBV5-1 | ASSLVLSNEQF
TRBJ1-1 | TRBV4-3 | ASSQGWAGSNTEAF
TRBJ2-5 | TRBV12-3/TRBV12-4 | ASSLTSGRLEGAQY
TRBJ1-6 | TRBV12-3/TRBV12-4 | ASSERTGVADSPLH
TRBJ1-1 | TRBV25-1 | ASSENGNTEAF
TRBJ2-1 | TRBV24-1 | ATSDLAGGRNEQF
TRBJ2-6 | TRBV10-3 | AISGLRGGAGGANVLT
TRBJ1-1 | TRBV5-5 | ASSYIVTGLNTEAF
TRBJ1-5 | TRBV27 | ASSLRRAVQPQH
TRBJ2-7 | TRBV20-1 | SAMRSLNTYEQY
TRBJ2-7 | TRBV2 | ASTRTSGTAEQY
TRBJ1-1 | TRBV5-6 | ASSLGWDTEAF
TRBJ2-3 | TRBV7-9 | ASSLRTSGGSTDTQY
TRBJ2-3 | TRBV10-3 | AIRWTLISTDTQY
TRBJ1-1 | TRBV27 | ASSPTGGAEAF
TRBJ2-7 | TRBV2 | ASSVYAGGKQY
TRBJ2-5 | TRBV29-1 | SVVRSIMQTQY
TRBJ1-6 | TRBV10-3 | AISGRDSPLH
TRBJ1-1 | TRBV5-8 | ASSLTPWNRNTEAF
TRBJ2-7 | TRBV12-3/TRBV12-4 | ASSSRSGPLGEQY
TRBJ2-3 | TRBV18 | ASSPRTAVADTQY
TRBJ2-7 | TRBV7-2 | ASSFYYSYEQY
TRBJ1-1 | TRBV9 | ASSVAAETEAF
TRBJ2-7 | TRBV7-6 | ASSLRRDLSYEQY
TRBJ2-2 | TRBV11-3 | ASSPGTTSNTGELF
TRBJ2-5 | TRBV12-3/TRBV12-4 | ASSSPGQETQY
TRBJ2-7 | TRBV24-1 | ATSARGPGWNEQY
TRBJ2-1 | TRBV5-1 | ASSLTRAGRYNEQF
TRBJ2-1 | TRBV11-2 | ASSSNFGLAEQF
TRBJ2-7 | TRBV2 | VSRATGRGYEQY
TRBJ2-5 | TRBV20-1 | SATRTGDVETQY
TRBJ1-4 | TRBV29-1 | SAGTGSNEKLF
TRBJ2-1 | TRBV29-1 | SATRILPGGF
TRBJ2-3 | TRBV20-1 | SATDRGIPDTQY
TRBJ1-6 | TRBV28 | ASSMPAVGDSPLH
TRBJ2-2 | TRBV27 | ASSSAGLGISGELF
TRBJ1-1 | TRBV10-3 | AISDPFRQGGTEAF
TRBJ2-1 | TRBV5-1 | ASSVGTDYNEQF
TRBJ2-1 | TRBV5-1 | ASSLRRTSGEYNEQF